This record covers a single T cell receptor beta chain. This sample is part of a study of blood T cell repertoires in COVID-19. Study context: T cells, B-cell-depleted T cells, or PBMCs supplied cDNA or gDNA.

V dropped 4 bases and J dropped 0; count of bases not matched to a gene: 13. This CDR3 has 17 residues. Germline CDR1 GTSNPN, CDR2 SVGIG (reference sequence). The method was immunoSEQ multiplex PCR; TCRdb's version includes in-frame clones alone and lacks a portion of them. The data contain approximately 170,000 clones, approximately 90% of them singletons. Specimen: peripheral blood. The TCR comes from a young man with COVID-19, enrolled during active disease. The chain uses TRBV30 and TRBJ1-1; TRBD1 agrees at 8 bases. Here the CDR3 reads CAWKETRGHELNTEAFF. The CDR3 nucleotides are TGTGCCTGGAAGGAAACCAGGGGGCACGAATTGAACACTGAAGCTTTCTTT. The full variable domain, its missing parts supplied by reference TRBV30 and TRBJ1-1, is SQTIHQWPATLVQPVGSPLSLECTVEGTSNPNLYWYRQAAGRGLQLLFYSVGIGQISSEVPQNLSASRPQDRQFILSSKKLLLSDSGFYLCAWKETRGHELNTEAFFGQGTRLTVV.